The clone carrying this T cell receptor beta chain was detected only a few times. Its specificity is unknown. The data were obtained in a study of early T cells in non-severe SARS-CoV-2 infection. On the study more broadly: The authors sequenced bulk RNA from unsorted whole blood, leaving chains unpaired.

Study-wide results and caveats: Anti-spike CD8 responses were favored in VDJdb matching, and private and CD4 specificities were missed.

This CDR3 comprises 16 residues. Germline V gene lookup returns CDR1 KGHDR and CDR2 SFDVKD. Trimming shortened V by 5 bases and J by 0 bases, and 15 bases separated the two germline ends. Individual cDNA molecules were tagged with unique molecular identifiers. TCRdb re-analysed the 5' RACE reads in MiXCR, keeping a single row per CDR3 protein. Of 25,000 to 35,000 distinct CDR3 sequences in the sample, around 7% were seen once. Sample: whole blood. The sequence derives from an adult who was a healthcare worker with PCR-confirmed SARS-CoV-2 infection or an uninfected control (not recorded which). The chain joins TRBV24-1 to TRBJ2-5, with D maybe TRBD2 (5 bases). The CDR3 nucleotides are TGTGCCACCAGTGCCCTGGCACGGGGTTACCAAGAGACCCAGTACTTC. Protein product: CATSALARGYQETQYF.